This TCR beta chain was sequenced in a study of cytomegalovirus exposure and HLA in healthy donors. The PCR used 60 Vbeta and 13 Jbeta primers. This table comes from immunoSEQ multiplex PCR, and its TCRdb copy is limited to in-frame clones, with some not included. The sample records roughly 200,000 clones, roughly four fifths being singletons. V gave up 4 bases and J gave up 7 bases, with 9 bases separating them. The CDR3 length is 12 residues. This clone has a single count. The chain carries TRBV5-3 and TRBJ2-1; a possible D gene is TRBD1 (5 bases). TRBV5-3 is labeled an ORF, and its function is uncertain. The receptor comes from a woman between 25 and 40 years old in good health and CMV-seropositive. Sequenced sample: PBMCs. CDR3: CARSLYRNEQFF. The CDR3 DNA reads TGTGCCAGAAGCCTATACAGGAATGAGCAGTTCTTC.